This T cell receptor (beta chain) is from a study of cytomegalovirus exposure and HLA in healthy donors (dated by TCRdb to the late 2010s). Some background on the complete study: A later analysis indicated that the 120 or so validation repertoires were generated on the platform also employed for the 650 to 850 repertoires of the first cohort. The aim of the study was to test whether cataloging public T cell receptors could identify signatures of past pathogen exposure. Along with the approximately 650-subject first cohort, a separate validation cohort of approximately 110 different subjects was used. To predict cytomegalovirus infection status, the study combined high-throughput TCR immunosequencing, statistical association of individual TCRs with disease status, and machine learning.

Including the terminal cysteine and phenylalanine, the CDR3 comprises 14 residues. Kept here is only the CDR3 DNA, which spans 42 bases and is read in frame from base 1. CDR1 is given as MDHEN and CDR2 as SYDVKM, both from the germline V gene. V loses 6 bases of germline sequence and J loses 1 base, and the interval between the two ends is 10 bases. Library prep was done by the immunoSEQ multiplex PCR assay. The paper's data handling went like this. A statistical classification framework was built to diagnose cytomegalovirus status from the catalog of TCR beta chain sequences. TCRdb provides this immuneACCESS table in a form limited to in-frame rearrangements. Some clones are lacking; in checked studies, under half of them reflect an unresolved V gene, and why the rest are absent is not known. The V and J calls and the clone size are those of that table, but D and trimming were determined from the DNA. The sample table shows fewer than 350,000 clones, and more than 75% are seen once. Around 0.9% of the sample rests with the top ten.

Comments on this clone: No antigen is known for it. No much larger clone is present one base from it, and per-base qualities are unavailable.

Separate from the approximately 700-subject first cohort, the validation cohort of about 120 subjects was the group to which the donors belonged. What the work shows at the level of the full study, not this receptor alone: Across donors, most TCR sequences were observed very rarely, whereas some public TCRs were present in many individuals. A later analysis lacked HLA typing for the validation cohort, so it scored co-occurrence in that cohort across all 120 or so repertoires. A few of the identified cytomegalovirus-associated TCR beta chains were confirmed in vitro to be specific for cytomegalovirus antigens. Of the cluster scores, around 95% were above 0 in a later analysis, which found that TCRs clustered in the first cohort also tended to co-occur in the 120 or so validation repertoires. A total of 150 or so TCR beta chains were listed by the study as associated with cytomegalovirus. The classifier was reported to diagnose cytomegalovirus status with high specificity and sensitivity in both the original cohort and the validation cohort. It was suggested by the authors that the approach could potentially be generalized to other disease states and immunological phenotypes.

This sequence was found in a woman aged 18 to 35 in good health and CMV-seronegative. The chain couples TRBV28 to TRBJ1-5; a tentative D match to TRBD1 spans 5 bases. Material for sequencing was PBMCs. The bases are TGTGCCAGCAGGTTGGGGGGAAGCAATCAGCCCCAGCATTTT. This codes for CASRLGGSNQPQHF. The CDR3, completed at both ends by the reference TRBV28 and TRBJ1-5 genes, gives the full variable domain DVKVTQSSRYLVKRTGEKVFLECVQDMDHENMFWYRQDPGLGLRLIYFSYDVKMKEKGDIPEGYSVSREKKERFSLILESASTNQTSMYLCASRLGGSNQPQHFGDGTRLSIL.